Below, 14 T cell receptor beta chains from the same sample are listed, as sequenced in a study of OX40 agonist ivuxolimab in advanced cancers. Using immunoSEQ multiplex PCR, the repertoire was profiled, and TCRdb retains in-frame clones only, with some absent. The sample carries more than 50,000 clones, 84% recorded once. The sample here was CD4+ or CD8+ T cells sorted from blood, taken in a trial of the OX40 agonist ivuxolimab. The receptors were sampled from an adult with an advanced solid tumor such as melanoma, head and neck, liver or kidney cancer.

The chain carries TRBV7-8 and TRBJ2-1; no clear D. This CDR3 has 9 residues. Trimming shortened V by 8 bases and J by 10 bases, and 6 bases separated the two germline ends. Looked up from germline, CDR1 is SGHVS and CDR2 is FQNEAQ. CDR3 DNA sequence: TGTGCCAGCGGGAAGGAGCAGTTCTTC. Amino acid sequence: CASGKEQFF.

The chain has TRBV7-3 and TRBJ2-7; no clear D. This CDR3 is 13 amino acids long. Per germline, CDR1 SGHTA and CDR2 FQGTGA. V was shortened by 5 bases and J by 3 bases, with 11 bases between the two germline ends. The CDR3 DNA is TGTGCCAGCAGCGAGGCCCCGGGCTACGAGCAGTACTTC. Protein product: CASSEAPGYEQYF.

V gene TRBV9 combines with J gene TRBJ2-3, with TRBD2 matching 11 bases. Germline CDR1 reads SGDLS; CDR2 reads YYNGEE. The CDR3 runs to 17 residues. Trimming removed 0 bases from V and 5 bases from J; junction bases left unmatched: 8. CDR3 DNA sequence: TGTGCCAGCAGCGTAGGTGGTAGCGGGGGGGCCGGAGATACGCAGTATTTT. This sequence encodes CASSVGGSGGAGDTQYF.

V and J are TRBV7-2 and TRBJ2-7, with D possibly TRBD2 on 5 matching bases. This CDR3 is built from 17 residues. The ends were cut back, 3 bases at V and 0 bases at J, with 18 bases in the middle. Germline CDR1 reads SGHTA; CDR2 reads FQGNSA. The CDR3 nucleotides read TGTGCCAGCAGCTTGCGGAGGACGGGATCGAGCTCCTACGAGCAGTACTTC. Protein product: CASSLRRTGSSSYEQYF.

The rearrangement links TRBV6-1 to TRBJ2-1, with TRBD2 matching 11 bases. The CDR3 covers 17 residues. V was pared by 4 bases and J by 1 base, with 6 bases of the junction left unmatched. CDR1 and CDR2 (germline): MNHNS, SASEGT. CDR3 DNA sequence: TGTGCCAGCAGTGTAGCGGGAGGGCCCCGTTCCTACAATGAGCAGTTCTTC. The encoded protein is CASSVAGGPRSYNEQFF.

This sequence joins TRBV11-2 and TRBJ2-1, with D perhaps TRBD2 (5 bases). V lost 4 bases and J 4 bases, leaving 14 bases between the germline ends. Germline values: CDR1 SGHAT, CDR2 FQNNGV. CDR3 length: 15 residues. The CDR3: CASSSVRGGYNEQFF. CDR3 bases: TGTGCCAGCAGCTCCGTCCGGGGTGGGTACAATGAGCAGTTCTTC.

The chain's CDR3 is CASSPASGSYEQYF. CDR3 coding DNA: TGCGCCAGCAGCCCAGCTAGCGGCTCTTACGAGCAGTACTTC. The rearrangement uses TRBV5-1 and TRBJ2-7; TRBD2 matches 7 bases. Trimming removed 4 bases from V and 4 bases from J; junction bases left unmatched: 8. There are 14 residues in the CDR3. The germline CDR1 and CDR2 sequences are SGHRS and YFSETQ. Filled out from reference TRBV5-1 and TRBJ2-7, the complete variable domain reads KAGVTQTPRYLIKTRGQQVTLSCSPISGHRSVSWYQQTPGQGLQFLFEYFSETQRNKGNFPGRFSGRQFSNSRSEMNVSTLELGDSALYLCASSPASGSYEQYFGPGTRLTVT.

V usage is TRBV7-3 and J usage is TRBJ2-1; D gene unclear. The CDR3 has 14 residues. Trimming pared 1 base from V and 9 bases from J, leaving 13 bases between. In germline, CDR1 is SGHTA, CDR2 FQGTGA. CDR3 coding DNA: TGTGCCAGCAGCTTAAACGGACCGGGCACTGAGCAGTTCTTC. Amino acid sequence: CASSLNGPGTEQFF.

The chain joins TRBV7-6 to TRBJ1-6, with D possibly TRBD1 on 6 matching bases. This CDR3 contains 16 residues. Germline CDR1 and CDR2: SGHVS and FNYEAQ. Trimming left V 5 bases short and J 1 base short, with 12 bases between. CDR3 protein: CASSKDRRSYNSPLHF. CDR3 sequence (DNA): TGTGCCAGCAGCAAAGACAGGCGGTCCTATAATTCACCCCTCCACTTT.

The rearrangement joins TRBV19 to TRBJ2-5, with TRBD2 identical over 8 bases. The DNA end is a closer match to TRBJ2-7, so the J assignment may be wrong. CDR3 length: 13 residues. The germline V gene encodes CDR1 LNHDA and CDR2 SQIVND (reference sequence). The CDR3: CASSLRTSSEQYF. In DNA form, the CDR3 reads TGTGCCAGTAGTCTAAGGACTAGCAGCGAGCAGTACTTC.

V usage is TRBV9 and J usage is TRBJ2-1, with 9 bases identical to TRBD1. The V gene end was trimmed by 4 bases and the J gene end by 2 bases; junction bases not matched to a gene: 7. The length of the CDR3 is 16 residues. Germline assignment: CDR1 SGDLS and CDR2 YYNGEE. CDR3 in amino acids: CASSRGQGTAYNEQFF. The CDR3 DNA sequence: TGTGCCAGCAGCCGTGGACAGGGGACGGCCTACAATGAGCAGTTCTTC.

CDR3 bases: TGTGCCAGCAGCCAGGGGGCTCTCTACGAGCAGTACTTC. It translates to CASSQGALYEQYF. This chain connects TRBV13 to TRBJ2-7, with 8 bases fitting TRBD1. There are 13 residues in the CDR3. Germline V lookup: CDR1 PRHDT, CDR2 FYEKMQ (reference sequence). V shed 5 bases and J 3 bases; nucleotides not matched to a gene: 3.

The chain uses TRBV5-8 and TRBJ2-7; D ambiguous. Deletions cut 5 bases from V and 8 bases from J, with 11 bases between. This CDR3 spans 11 amino acids. Per the germline V gene, CDR1 is SGHTS and CDR2 is YDEGEE. CDR3 sequence: CASSPYRKQYF. The DNA of the CDR3 is TGTGCCAGCAGTCCCTACCGTAAGCAGTACTTC.

The chain links TRBV19 to TRBJ1-2; TRBD1 matches at 7 bases. The CDR3 runs to 15 residues. Unmatched junction bases numbered 13, after V lost 6 bases and J lost 6 bases. In germline, CDR1 is LNHDA, CDR2 SQIVND (reference sequence). The CDR3 protein is CASRARGDDLNGYTF. CDR3 DNA: TGTGCCAGTAGGGCCAGGGGGGACGACCTGAATGGCTACACCTTC.